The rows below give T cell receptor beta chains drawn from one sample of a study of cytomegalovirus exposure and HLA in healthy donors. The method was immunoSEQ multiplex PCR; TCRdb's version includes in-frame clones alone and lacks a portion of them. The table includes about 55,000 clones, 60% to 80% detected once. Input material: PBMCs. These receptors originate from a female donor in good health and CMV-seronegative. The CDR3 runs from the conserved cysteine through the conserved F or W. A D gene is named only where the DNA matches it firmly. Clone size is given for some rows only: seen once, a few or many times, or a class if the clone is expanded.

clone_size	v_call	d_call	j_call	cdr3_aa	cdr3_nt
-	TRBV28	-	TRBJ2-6	CASSSRGTNVLTF	TGTGCCAGCAGTTCCCGCGGGACCAACGTCCTGACTTTC
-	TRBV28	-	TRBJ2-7	CASSLFEEPYEQYF	TGTGCCAGCAGTCTCTTCGAGGAGCCCTACGAGCAGTACTTC
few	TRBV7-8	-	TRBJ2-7	CASSPGQAGNYEQYF	TGTGCCAGCAGCCCCGGTCAAGCGGGTAACTACGAGCAGTACTTC
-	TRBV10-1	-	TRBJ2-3	CASSEDYSTDTQYF	TGCGCCAGCAGTGAGGACTACAGCACAGATACGCAGTATTTT
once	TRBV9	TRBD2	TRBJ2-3	CASSGLAGGSRDTQYF	TGTGCCAGCAGCGGACTAGCGGGGGGGTCAAGGGATACGCAGTATTTT
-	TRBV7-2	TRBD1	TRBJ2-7	CASSPHSGTGSSYEQYF	TGCGCCAGCAGCCCCCACTCCGGGACAGGGAGCTCCTACGAGCAGTACTTC
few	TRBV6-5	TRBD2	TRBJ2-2	CASSYGLATGELFF	TGTGCCAGCAGTTATGGACTAGCCACCGGGGAGCTGTTTTTT
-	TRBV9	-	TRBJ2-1	CASSIGLDNEQFF	TGTGCCAGCAGCATTGGACTGGACAATGAGCAGTTCTTC
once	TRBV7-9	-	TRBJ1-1	CASSFDRSTEAFF	TGTGCCAGCAGCTTCGACAGGTCAACTGAAGCTTTCTTT
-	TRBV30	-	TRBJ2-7	CASVLEGLQPPTTYEQYF	TGTGCCTCCGTATTGGAGGGCCTCCAGCCACCCACCACCTACGAGCAGTACTTC
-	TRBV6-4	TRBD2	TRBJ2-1	CASSDSRTSGGYNEQFF	TGTGCCAGCAGTGACTCGAGGACTAGCGGGGGCTACAATGAGCAGTTCTTC
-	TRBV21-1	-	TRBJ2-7	CASSKVRDRGSYEQYF	TGTGCCAGCAGCAAAGTTCGGGACAGGGGATCCTACGAGCAGTACTTC
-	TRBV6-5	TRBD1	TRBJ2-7	CASKWTGGGEQYF	TGTGCCAGCAAATGGACAGGGGGAGGGGAGCAGTACTTC
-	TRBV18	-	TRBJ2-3	CASSLIRVPTDTQYF	TGTGCCAGCTCACTCATCCGGGTCCCCACAGATACGCAGTATTTT
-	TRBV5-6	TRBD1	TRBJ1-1	CASSAFRGYTEAFF	TGTGCCAGCAGCGCCTTCAGGGGGTACACTGAAGCTTTCTTT
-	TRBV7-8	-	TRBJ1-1	CASSPRGAEAFF	TGTGCCAGCAGCCCCAGGGGCGCTGAAGCTTTCTTT
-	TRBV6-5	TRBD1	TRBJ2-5	CASSYSRTGASETQYF	TGTGCCAGCAGTTACTCGAGGACAGGGGCATCGGAGACCCAGTACTTC
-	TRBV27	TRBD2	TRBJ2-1	CASSLGTSGTYNEQFF	TGTGCCAGCAGTTTAGGGACTAGCGGCACCTACAATGAGCAGTTCTTC
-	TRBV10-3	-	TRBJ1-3	CAISETRGVRNTIYF	TGTGCCATCAGTGAGACTCGGGGGGTTAGAAACACCATATATTTT
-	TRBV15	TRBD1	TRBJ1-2	CATRPGTANYGYTF	TGTGCCACCAGGCCCGGGACAGCTAACTATGGCTACACCTTC
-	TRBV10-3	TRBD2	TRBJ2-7	CAISIRTSGRPDNSYEQYF	TGTGCCATCAGCATCCGGACTAGCGGGAGGCCGGATAACTCCTACGAGCAGTACTTC
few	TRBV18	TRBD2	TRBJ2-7	CASSPVAGGHEQYF	TGTGCCAGCTCACCAGTCGCGGGAGGGCACGAGCAGTACTTC